This TCR beta chain appears in the sequencing data of a study of OX40 agonist ivuxolimab in advanced cancers. Germline-derived CDR1 and CDR2 are SGHDN and FVKESK. CDR3 length equals 14 residues. V was clipped by 2 bases and J by 2 bases, with 7 bases between them. This table comes from immunoSEQ multiplex PCR, and its TCRdb copy is limited to in-frame clones, with some not included. The sample holds 50,000 or so clones, approximately 90% seen once. This clone occurred once. Samples of blood were obtained at baseline, on cycle 4 day 1, and on cycle 7 day 1. The sequencing used CD4+ or CD8+ T cells sorted from blood, collected in a trial of the OX40 agonist ivuxolimab. The rearrangement uses TRBV14 and TRBJ1-3; D uncertain. The sequence derives from an adult with an advanced solid tumor such as melanoma, head and neck, liver or kidney cancer. The CDR3 loop is CASSQHAAGNTIYF. CDR3 coding DNA: TGTGCCAGCAGCCAACACGCGGCTGGAAACACCATATATTTT. The whole variable domain, filled in from reference TRBV14 and TRBJ1-3, reads EAGVTQFPSHSVIEKGQTVTLRCDPISGHDNLYWYRRVMGKEIKFLLHFVKESKQDESGMPNNRFLAERTGGTYSTLKVQPAELEDSGVYFCASSQHAAGNTIYFGEGSWLTVV.